The clone carrying this TCR beta chain was recorded at least ten times. Its antigen is not identified. TCRdb re-called the PCR reads with MiXCR. The table has 75,000 to 100,000 clones, roughly 13% seen once. Thyroid surgery took place with no prior treatment in any patient. Germline V gene sequence: CDR1 ENHRY, CDR2 SYGVKD. This CDR3 has 13 residues. The ends were cut back, 10 bases at V and 2 bases at J, with 14 bases in the middle. The source of the sample is a study of metastatic and nonmetastatic thyroid tumors. The wider study: The authors compared repertoires across blood and tumor or nodule tissue from malignant and benign thyroid patients. Study-wide findings and caveats: Versus benign nodules, malignant thyroid tumors reportedly had significantly higher TCR beta diversity, in blood and tumor.

The receptor's source is a female donor with papillary thyroid cancer or a benign thyroid nodule (not recorded which). Some clones in this sample may be carry-over from other donors' samples. What was sequenced was blood. V and J are TRBV10-3 and TRBJ1-2, with D uncertain. CDR3 nucleotides: TGTGCCACTCGCGAGGGCGACAACTATGGCTACACCTTC. Its protein product is CATREGDNYGYTF.